A selection of T cell receptor beta chains follows, all from one sample in a study of identical twins. TCRdb analysed the 5' RACE reads with MiXCR anew, one entry per CDR3 protein. This sample has around 570,000 distinct CDR3 sequences, with approximately 9.6% found just once. The same sample was also studied in work on yellow fever vaccine responses in identical twins.

The material sequenced was PBMCs. The receptors shown here come from a young woman in good health. Both conserved end residues are part of each CDR3. D genes are given only for firm matches. A clone size is listed for some rows: how often the clone was seen (once, few, many), or a class if it is expanded.

J gene	D gene	clone size	V gene	CDR3 protein	CDR3 DNA
TRBJ2-5	NA	many	TRBV13	CASSRRRGLTQYF	TGTGCCAGCAGTCGTAGACGAGGGTTGACCCAGTACTTC
TRBJ2-1	NA	NA	TRBV20-1	CSASSGVPYNEQFF	TGCAGTGCTAGTTCGGGGGTTCCATACAATGAGCAGTTCTTC
TRBJ2-5	TRBD2	many	TRBV5-1	CASSLALAGGPEETQYF	TGCGCCAGCAGCTTGGCCCTAGCGGGGGGACCAGAAGAGACCCAGTACTTC
TRBJ1-5	NA	many	TRBV19	CASQSGGNQPQHF	TGTGCCAGCCAGTCTGGAGGGAATCAGCCCCAGCATTTT
TRBJ1-4	NA	many	TRBV12-3/TRBV12-4	CASSNRDGGELFF	TGTGCCAGCAGTAACCGGGACGGTGGTGAACTGTTTTTT
TRBJ1-5	NA	many	TRBV28	CASSPTEQLVPQHF	TGTGCCAGCAGTCCGACAGAACAACTAGTCCCCCAGCATTTT
TRBJ2-1	NA	NA	TRBV10-3	CAIRTTSTEGDSISSYNEQFF	TGTGCCATCAGGACAACATCGACAGAGGGGGATTCCATAAGCTCCTACAATGAGCAGTTCTTC
TRBJ2-7	NA	NA	TRBV20-1	CSASVGTQFYEQYF	TGCAGTGCTAGTGTCGGGACTCAATTCTACGAGCAGTACTTC
TRBJ2-4	NA	few	TRBV6-5	CASSYSGSFLAKNIQYF	TGTGCCAGCAGTTACTCCGGTTCTTTCTTAGCCAAAAACATTCAGTACTTC
TRBJ2-5	NA	many	TRBV7-9	CASSFEGVQETQYF	TGTGCCAGCAGCTTTGAGGGGGTACAAGAGACCCAGTACTTC
TRBJ1-5	NA	NA	TRBV7-2	CASSPGVLSNQPQHF	TGTGCCAGCAGCCCGGGGGTTTTAAGCAATCAGCCCCAGCATTTT
TRBJ2-1	NA	NA	TRBV6-2/TRBV6-3	CASSYSRLSYNEQFF	TGTGCCAGCAGTTACTCAAGACTGTCCTACAATGAGCAGTTCTTC
TRBJ2-6	TRBD2	NA	TRBV10-3	CAISEFGGGAPGANVLTF	TGTGCCATCAGTGAGTTCGGCGGGGGGGCCCCAGGGGCCAACGTCCTGACTTTC
TRBJ2-2	NA	few	TRBV5-6	CASSPVGAGELFF	TGTGCCAGCAGCCCAGTGGGCGCCGGGGAGCTGTTTTTT
TRBJ2-5	NA	NA	TRBV12-3/TRBV12-4	CASRQEGGQKETQYF	TGTGCCAGCAGGCAAGAGGGGGGGCAGAAAGAGACCCAGTACTTC
TRBJ2-3	TRBD2	few	TRBV7-9	CASSSSGEGDTQYF	TGTGCCAGCAGCTCGAGCGGGGAGGGGGATACGCAGTATTTT
TRBJ2-1	TRBD2	few	TRBV29-1	CSVHGLAGSYNEQFF	TGCAGCGTTCACGGACTAGCGGGCTCCTACAATGAGCAGTTCTTC
TRBJ2-1	TRBD2	NA	TRBV4-3	CASSRTSGYNNEQFF	TGCGCCAGCAGCCGGACTAGCGGTTATAACAATGAGCAGTTCTTC
TRBJ1-5	NA	NA	TRBV28	CASRGTSGNQPQHF	TGTGCCAGCAGGGGGACTTCGGGCAATCAGCCCCAGCATTTT
TRBJ2-2	NA	NA	TRBV19	CASSMGATNTGELFF	TGTGCCAGTAGTATGGGCGCGACGAACACCGGGGAGCTGTTTTTT
TRBJ2-2	NA	many	TRBV4-1	CASSQGPPAAVGAGELFF	TGCGCCAGCAGCCAAGGTCCACCTGCAGCAGTAGGGGCCGGGGAGCTGTTTTTT
TRBJ2-7	NA	many	TRBV12-3/TRBV12-4	CASGLWGTPSYEQYF	TGTGCCAGCGGCCTATGGGGCACCCCATCCTACGAGCAGTACTTC
TRBJ2-3	NA	many	TRBV20-1	CSARIVQDSGTDTQYF	TGCAGTGCCAGGATAGTTCAGGACAGTGGCACAGATACGCAGTATTTT
TRBJ2-7	NA	few	TRBV11-3	CASTVHEQYF	TGTGCCAGCACCGTCCACGAGCAGTACTTC
TRBJ1-5	NA	many	TRBV12-3/TRBV12-4	CASSLALGFQPQHF	TGTGCCAGCAGTTTAGCGCTAGGGTTTCAGCCCCAGCATTTT
TRBJ2-1	NA	few	TRBV12-3/TRBV12-4	CASSLRVDNEQFF	TGTGCCAGCAGTTTAAGGGTGGACAATGAGCAGTTCTTC
TRBJ2-5	NA	few	TRBV6-1	CASRHPRERQETQYF	TGTGCCAGCAGGCACCCCCGGGAGAGACAAGAGACCCAGTACTTC
TRBJ2-3	TRBD2	many	TRBV2	CASSVGTSGRASTDTQYF	TGTGCCAGCAGTGTCGGGACTAGCGGGAGGGCCAGCACAGATACGCAGTATTTT
TRBJ2-3	TRBD1	few	TRBV24-1	CATSDRDSVDTQYF	TGTGCCACCAGTGACCGGGACAGCGTAGATACGCAGTATTTT
TRBJ2-1	NA	many	TRBV29-1	CSVTGSAGLPYNEQFF	TGCAGCGTGACAGGGTCCGCGGGACTCCCCTACAATGAGCAGTTCTTC
TRBJ2-4	NA	NA	TRBV7-2	CASSTGGGTNIQYF	TGTGCCAGCAGCACAGGAGGGGGCACGAACATTCAGTACTTC
TRBJ1-5	NA	NA	TRBV29-1	CSVVTAGQPQHF	TGCAGCGTTGTTACCGCCGGTCAGCCCCAGCATTTT
TRBJ2-7	NA	few	TRBV7-9	CASSLFRDLGKQYF	TGTGCCAGCAGCTTATTCCGGGACTTAGGCAAGCAGTACTTC
TRBJ2-2	TRBD2	few	TRBV3-1	CASSQGLAGAPTWNTGELFF	TGTGCCAGCAGCCAAGGACTAGCGGGGGCCCCCACCTGGAACACCGGGGAGCTGTTTTTT
TRBJ2-2	TRBD1	few	TRBV15	CATSRQPTGGYGELFF	TGTGCCACCAGCAGACAGCCCACAGGGGGCTACGGGGAGCTGTTTTTT
TRBJ2-5	TRBD1	NA	TRBV4-2	CASSQARRQGEETQYF	TGTGCCAGCAGCCAAGCTCGCAGACAGGGAGAGGAGACCCAGTACTTC
TRBJ2-2	TRBD1	NA	TRBV7-3	CASSLSQGARSGELFF	TGTGCCAGCAGCTTATCACAGGGGGCGCGGAGCGGGGAGCTGTTTTTT